The entry that follows covers one TCR beta chain sequence. Its antigen is currently unknown. The record originates from a study of cytomegalovirus exposure and HLA in healthy donors. About the research overall: Researchers previously reported finding about 110 million unique TCR beta sequences from 170 million or so T cells.

The PCR ran on 60 Vbeta and 13 Jbeta primers. Profiled with immunoSEQ multiplex PCR; TCRdb holds only in-frame clones, not every one. Of fewer than 90,000 clones in the sample, 60% to 80% were seen once. Findings of the study overall: It was taken for granted in presence/absence analyses that sequencing depth across donors was roughly uniform. Donor immune exposure was known only as CMV serostatus.

The sample was PBMCs. This receptor was taken from a man under 40 in good health and CMV-seronegative.

CDR3 bases: TGCGCCAGCAGAGAATACAGGGCTTCCGATACGCAGTATTTT. It codes for CASREYRASDTQYF. The chain has TRBV10-2 and TRBJ2-3; weak D call: TRBD1 (6 bases). CDR3 length: 14 amino acids. V shed 6 bases and J shed 6 bases, with 16 bases lying between them. The germline V gene encodes CDR1 WSHSY and CDR2 SAAADI.